The next 24 T cell receptor beta chains were all read from a single sample in a study of blood T cells in healthy people across ages. Together with a sample-barcoded 5' primer, a J-beta primer mix was included in a second PCR lasting roughly 6 to 12 cycles. TCRdb analysed the 5' RACE reads with MiXCR anew, one entry per CDR3 protein. The profile covers hundreds of thousands of distinct CDR3 sequences, with around two fifths appearing a single time and roughly 30% taken by the ten largest. Source material: blood. The source is an elderly man in good health.

This chain's CDR3 is CASATANTGELFF. The CDR3 DNA is TGTGCCAGCGCGACTGCGAACACCGGGGAGCTGTTTTTT. The V gene is TRBV7-3, the J gene TRBJ2-2; no firm D call. The CDR3 covers 13 residues. The V gene's germline CDR1 is SGHTA and CDR2 FQGTGA. V gave up 8 bases and J gave up 0 bases, with 7 bases separating them.

This clonotype was counted between two and nine times. In DNA, the CDR3 is TGCGCCAGCAGCCAAGATAGGACACCAGCGGCCAATTCACCCCTCCACTTT. It translates to CASSQDRTPAANSPLHF. The V gene is TRBV4-1, the J gene TRBJ1-6; D is perhaps TRBD1 (5 bases). V lost 0 bases, J lost 7 bases, and 16 bases lay in between. There are 17 residues in the CDR3. In germline, CDR1 is MGHRA, CDR2 YSYEKL.

This clonotype was detected a few times. The CDR3 sequence: CASSLRTMNTEAFF. In DNA, the CDR3 is TGTGCCAGCAGCTTAAGGACTATGAACACTGAAGCTTTCTTT. The chain joins TRBV11-2 to TRBJ1-1, with no clear D. The length of the CDR3 is 14 residues. Trimming shortened V by 2 bases and J by 0 bases, and 7 bases separated the two germline ends. Germline CDR1 and CDR2: SGHAT and FQNNGV.

This clonotype was recorded many times. The chain joins TRBV27 to TRBJ2-1, with TRBD2 matching over 9 bases. Unmatched junction bases numbered 1, after V lost 2 bases and J lost 2 bases. This CDR3 contains 15 residues. Germline assignment: CDR1 MNHEY and CDR2 SMNVEV (reference sequence). The CDR3 sequence is CASSLAGGAYNEQFF. The CDR3 DNA reads as TGTGCCAGCAGTTTAGCGGGAGGGGCCTACAATGAGCAGTTCTTC.

Many counts were recorded for this clonotype. The chain carries TRBV7-2 and TRBJ1-3; 7 nucleotides line up with TRBD1. Germline assignment: CDR1 SGHTA and CDR2 FQGNSA. The CDR3 spans 15 residues. V was pared by 3 bases and J by 7 bases, with 9 bases of the junction left unmatched. The chain's CDR3 is CASSLGGGPGNTIYF. CDR3 coding DNA: TGTGCCAGCAGCTTGGGAGGGGGCCCGGGGAACACCATATATTTT. Full variable domain (missing parts from reference TRBV7-2 and TRBJ1-3): GAGVSQSPSNKVTEKGKDVELRCDPISGHTALYWYRQSLGQGLEFLIYFQGNSAPDKSGLPSDRFSAERTGGSVSTLTIQRTQQEDSAVYLCASSLGGGPGNTIYFGEGSWLTVV.

V usage is TRBV6-2 or TRBV6-3 and J usage is TRBJ1-2; D not resolved. There are 12 residues in the CDR3. Trimming shortened V by 2 bases and J by 3 bases, and 4 bases separated the two germline ends. Looked up from germline, CDR1 is MNHEY and CDR2 is SVGEGT. The CDR3, as DNA: TGTGCCAGCAGTTACAGTTACTATGGCTACACCTTC. Translation gives CASSYSYYGYTF.

This chain joins TRBV12-3 or TRBV12-4 and TRBJ2-3, with 7 nucleotides matching TRBD1. The CDR3 consists of 16 residues. V was clipped by 6 bases and J by 1 base; unmatched bases: 10. The CDR3 sequence: CASSLGRDRRTDTQYF. CDR3 nucleotides: TGTGCCAGCAGCCTGGGCCGGGACAGACGCACAGATACGCAGTATTTT.

There are many counts of this clonotype. V is TRBV6-1 and J is TRBJ2-6, with TRBD1 matching 9 bases. The germline V gene encodes CDR1 MNHNS and CDR2 SASEGT. The CDR3 runs to 17 residues. With V trimmed by 8 bases and J by 3 bases, 11 bases remained unmatched. CDR3 nucleotide sequence: TGTGCCAGCCAAGACACTGGACAGGGGTATGGGGCCAACGTCCTGACTTTC. Encoded protein: CASQDTGQGYGANVLTF.

In its sample, this clonotype was seen many times. This rearrangement joins TRBV12-5 to TRBJ1-5; possible D gene TRBD1, 6 bases. Germline-derived CDR1 and CDR2 are LGHNT and FRNRAP. V was shortened by 5 bases and J by 2 bases, with 16 bases between the two germline ends. The CDR3 runs to 16 residues. CDR3 DNA: TGTGCTAGTGGTCCAACCCGGGGGGCCGGCAATCAGCCCCAGCATTTT. Residues: CASGPTRGAGNQPQHF.

V is TRBV28 and J is TRBJ1-2; no definite D call. Looked up from germline, CDR1 is MDHEN and CDR2 is SYDVKM. The CDR3 is 12 residues long. Deletions cut 8 bases from V and 8 bases from J, with 15 bases between. The CDR3 sequence is CASADPGRGYTF. The CDR3 DNA reads TGTGCCAGCGCCGACCCTGGGAGGGGCTACACCTTC.

Comments on this clonotype: This may come from a read error, since a much larger clone is one base off. The rearrangement uses TRBV4-2 and TRBJ2-5; TRBD1 agrees at 7 bases. The CDR3 is made up of 15 amino acids. V gave up 5 bases and J gave up 1 base; unmatched junction bases: 7. Germline V gene lookup returns CDR1 LGHNA and CDR2 YNFKEQ. This CDR3 is CASSCTTGRQETQYF. CDR3 bases: TGTGCCAGCAGCTGTACGACAGGGCGCCAAGAGACCCAGTACTTC.

V and J are TRBV5-1 and TRBJ2-5; D remains unclear. V gave up 0 bases and J gave up 1 base, with 7 bases separating them. Germline CDR1 is SGHRS and CDR2 is YFSETQ. The CDR3 spans 14 residues. CDR3 DNA: TGCGCCAGCAGCTTGGAGACATTCCAAGAGACCCAGTACTTC. It translates to CASSLETFQETQYF.

The chain employs TRBV12-3 or TRBV12-4 and TRBJ1-2; no clear D. CDR3 length: 15 amino acids. Trimming left V 2 bases short and J 9 bases short, with 19 bases between. The CDR3: CASSLISATQRSYTF. For the CDR3, the DNA is TGTGCCAGCAGTTTAATCAGTGCTACACAACGGAGCTACACCTTC.

This clonotype was seen a handful of times. This chain links TRBV28 with TRBJ1-2; tentative D call: TRBD1 (5 bases). Trimming removed 2 bases from V and 3 bases from J, with 7 bases in between. Germline V lookup: CDR1 MDHEN, CDR2 SYDVKM. The CDR3 has 13 residues. CDR3 residues: CASSLEQDYGYTF. The CDR3 DNA follows: TGTGCCAGCAGTTTAGAACAGGACTATGGCTACACCTTC.

The CDR3 DNA reads TGCAGTGCTAGGGGACAGGGCAGGAGCTCCTACAATGAGCAGTTCTTC. It specifies CSARGQGRSSYNEQFF. The chain is built from TRBV20-1 and TRBJ2-1; 9 positions match TRBD1. This CDR3 is built from 16 residues. With 3 bases clipped from V and 0 bases from J, the junction kept 6 bases outside the gene matches. Germline values: CDR1 DFQATT, CDR2 SNEGSKA (reference sequence).

The chain links TRBV6-1 to TRBJ2-1; the match to TRBD2 covers 11 bases. The V gene's germline CDR1 is MNHNS and CDR2 SASEGT. This CDR3 has 17 residues. V was clipped by 6 bases and J by 2 bases; unmatched bases: 9. The CDR3 spells CASRSGTSGNPYNEQFF. The CDR3, as DNA: TGTGCCAGCAGATCCGGGACTAGCGGTAACCCCTACAATGAGCAGTTCTTC.

This chain links TRBV2 with TRBJ1-6; maybe TRBD1 (6 bases). The CDR3 consists of 15 residues. The V end was cut by 6 bases, the J end by 7 bases, with 16 bases between. Germline-derived CDR1 and CDR2 are SNHLY and FYNNEI. CDR3 DNA sequence: TGTGCCAGCAGGGCCCAGTGGCAGGGGAATTCACCCCTCCACTTT. It encodes CASRAQWQGNSPLHF. Looking up the rest from reference TRBV2 and TRBJ1-6 gives the full variable domain: EPEVTQTPSHQVTQMGQEVILRCVPISNHLYFYWYRQILGQKVEFLVSFYNNEISEKSEIFDDQFSVERPDGSNFTLKIRSTKLEDSAMYFCASRAQWQGNSPLHFGNGTRLTVT.

This chain connects TRBV4-2 to TRBJ2-1; 12 nucleotides align to TRBD2. The CDR3 covers 19 residues. CDR1 is LGHNA, CDR2 YNFKEQ, per germline. Trimming at V came to 1 base and at J to 13 bases, leaving 20 bases not matched to a gene. The CDR3 DNA sequence: TGTGCCAGCAGCCAAGTCTCCCCCTCTAGCGGGGGGGCGCGAGAGACCCAGTTCTTC. Its translation is CASSQVSPSSGGARETQFF.

The chain couples TRBV18 to TRBJ2-4, with D perhaps assigned TRBD1 or TRBD2 (5 bases each). The CDR3 has 17 amino acids. The germline CDR1 and CDR2 sequences are KGHSH and LQKENI. V was cut by 3 bases and J by 0 bases, with 15 bases left in between. CDR3 in DNA: TGTGCCAGCTCACCCCCCGGAGGACATCTAGCCAAAAACATTCAGTACTTC. This translates into CASSPPGGHLAKNIQYF.

The chain combines TRBV5-4 with TRBJ2-3; no firm D call. This CDR3 has 13 residues. Germline-derived CDR1 and CDR2 are SGHNT and YYREEE (reference sequence). The germline V and J ends were trimmed by 4 bases and 4 bases, with 10 bases remaining between them. CDR3 in amino acids: CASSVDGPDTQYF. The CDR3 DNA sequence: TGTGCCAGCAGCGTCGACGGGCCAGATACGCAGTATTTT.

The chain has TRBV13 and TRBJ2-5, with 14 bases fitting TRBD2. The J segment lost 3 bases and the V segment lost 5 bases, leaving 11 bases of the junction unmatched. This CDR3 region has 18 residues. Germline V gene lookup returns CDR1 PRHDT and CDR2 FYEKMQ (reference sequence). The CDR3 region is CASSPGLAGGYTEETQYF. In DNA, the CDR3 is TGTGCCAGCAGCCCAGGACTAGCGGGAGGCTATACCGAAGAGACCCAGTACTTC.

This clonotype came up a few times. The chain recombines TRBV7-9 with TRBJ2-3; the D call may be TRBD1 or TRBD2 (6 bases each). Trimming took 5 bases from V and 8 from J, leaving 23 bases between them. This CDR3 has 16 amino acids. Germline lookup yields CDR1 SEHNR and CDR2 FQNEAQ (reference sequence). The CDR3 region is CASSRVEGGVLGTQYF. DNA of the CDR3: TGTGCCAGCAGCCGAGTAGAGGGGGGCGTCCTGGGTACGCAGTATTTT. Full variable domain (rest looked up from reference TRBV7-9 and TRBJ2-3): DTGVSQNPRHKITKRGQNVTFRCDPISEHNRLYWYRQTLGQGPEFLTYFQNEAQLEKSRLLSDRFSAERPKGSFSTLEIQRTEQGDSAMYLCASSRVEGGVLGTQYFGPGTRLTVL.

This clonotype was observed a handful of times. The rearrangement uses TRBV6-5 and TRBJ2-1; possibly TRBD1 or TRBD2 for D (6 bases each). V lost 7 bases and J 0 bases, leaving 13 bases between the germline ends. CDR3 length: 15 amino acids. Germline V gives CDR1 MNHEY, CDR2 SVGAGI. The CDR3 DNA reads TGTGCCAGCACTAAAGGGGGGAGCTCCTACAATGAGCAGTTCTTC. Protein sequence: CASTKGGSSYNEQFF.

This chain links TRBV7-3 with TRBJ2-5, with 11 bases fitting TRBD1. The junction had 5 bases not matched to a gene; V was cut back by 5 bases and J by 6 bases. The germline CDR1 and CDR2 sequences are SGHTA and FQGTGA. This CDR3 has 14 residues. In DNA form, the CDR3 reads TGTGCCAGCAGCAGGACAGGGGGCGAGAAGACCCAGTACTTC. Its protein is CASSRTGGEKTQYF. The variable domain in full, completed from reference TRBV7-3 and TRBJ2-5, reads GAGVSQTPSNKVTEKGKYVELRCDPISGHTALYWYRQSLGQGPEFLIYFQGTGAADDSGLPNDRFFAVRPEGSVSTLKIQRTERGDSAVYLCASSRTGGEKTQYFGPGTRLLVL.